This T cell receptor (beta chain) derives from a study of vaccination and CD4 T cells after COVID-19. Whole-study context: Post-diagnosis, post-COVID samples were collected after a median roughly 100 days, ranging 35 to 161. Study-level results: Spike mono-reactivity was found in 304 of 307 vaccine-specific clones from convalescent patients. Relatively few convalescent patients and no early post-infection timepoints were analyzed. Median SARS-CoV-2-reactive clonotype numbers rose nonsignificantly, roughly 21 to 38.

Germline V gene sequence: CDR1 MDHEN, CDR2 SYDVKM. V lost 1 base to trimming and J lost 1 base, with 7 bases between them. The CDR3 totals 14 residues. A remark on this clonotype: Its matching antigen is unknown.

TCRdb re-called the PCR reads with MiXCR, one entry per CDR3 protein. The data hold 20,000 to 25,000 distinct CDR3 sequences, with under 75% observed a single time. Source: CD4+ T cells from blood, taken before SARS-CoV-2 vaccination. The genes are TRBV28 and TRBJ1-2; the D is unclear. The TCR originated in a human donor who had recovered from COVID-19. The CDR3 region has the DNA TGTGCCAGCAGTTTATTCTCCGTTAACTATGGCTACACCTTC. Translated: CASSLFSVNYGYTF.